Below, 14 T cell receptor beta chains from the same sample are listed, as sequenced in a study of spatial heterogeneity in lung cancer. TCRdb analysed the 5' RACE reads with MiXCR anew, one entry per CDR3 protein. The profile shows around 66,000 distinct CDR3 sequences, about 6.3% of them singletons. Described time point: sample taken at primary tumor resection. This specimen was PBMCs, taken at surgery. These TCRs come from a female donor with early-stage non-small cell lung cancer.

This clonotype was found many times. The rearrangement uses TRBV20-1 and TRBJ1-6, with D unclear. Trimming removed 7 bases at V and 6 bases at J, with 13 bases between. There are 13 residues in the CDR3. Germline CDR1 DFQATT, CDR2 SNEGSKA (reference sequence). The CDR3 DNA reads TGCAGTGGAAAAGAACAGATTAATTCACCCCTCCACTTT. Protein product: CSGKEQINSPLHF.

This clonotype has ten or more counts. The chain couples TRBV15 to TRBJ2-7, with D tentatively TRBD2 (6 bases). CDR1 LNHNV and CDR2 YYDKDF come from the germline V gene (reference sequence). V lost 0 bases, J lost 5 bases, and 23 bases lay in between. This CDR3 has 18 amino acids. In nucleotides, the CDR3 is TGTGCCACCAGCAGAGATGGAAGGGGAGGTGGACTAATAGACGAGCAGTACTTC. Protein product: CATSRDGRGGGLIDEQYF.

This clonotype was detected ten times or more. This chain links TRBV19 with TRBJ2-5, with 11 bases fitting TRBD2. This CDR3 has 18 amino acids. Germline lookup yields CDR1 LNHDA and CDR2 SQIVND (reference sequence). Losses at the gene ends were 11 bases for V and 3 bases for J; bases not matched to a gene: 20. The DNA for the CDR3 is TGTGCCTCTAAACCCCCTAGCGGGGGGCCGGGAACTAAAGAGACCCAGTACTTC. It codes for CASKPPSGGPGTKETQYF. The whole variable domain, filled in from reference TRBV19 and TRBJ2-5, reads DGGITQSPKYLFRKEGQNVTLSCEQNLNHDAMYWYRQDPGQGLRLIYYSQIVNDFQKGDIAEGYSVSREKKESFPLTVTSAQKNPTAFYLCASKPPSGGPGTKETQYFGPGTRLLVL.

The rearrangement uses TRBV19 and TRBJ1-2, with no clear D. Germline loops: CDR1 LNHDA, CDR2 SQIVND (reference sequence). The CDR3 consists of 14 residues. V gave up 6 bases and J gave up 2 bases, with 13 bases separating them. For the CDR3, the DNA is TGTGCCAGTAGCGCTGCTAGGGCAAACTATGGCTACACCTTC. It yields the protein CASSAARANYGYTF.

This clonotype has a count of ten or more. The rearrangement joins TRBV7-2 to TRBJ1-2, with D unresolved. Trimming took off 2 bases at V and 4 bases at J, with 8 bases between the two ends. The germline gives CDR1 SGHTA, CDR2 FQGNSA. This CDR3 comprises 13 residues. The CDR3, as DNA: TGTGCCAGCAGCTTATACGACGCCTATGGCTACACCTTC. This codes for CASSLYDAYGYTF. Based on the CDR3 plus reference TRBV7-2 and TRBJ1-2, the full variable domain is GAGVSQSPSNKVTEKGKDVELRCDPISGHTALYWYRQSLGQGLEFLIYFQGNSAPDKSGLPSDRFSAERTGGSVSTLTIQRTQQEDSAVYLCASSLYDAYGYTFGSGTRLTVV.

In this sample, this clonotype turned up a few times. The V call is TRBV7-3, the J call TRBJ2-2, with D perhaps given as TRBD1 or TRBD2 (5 bases each). CDR1 and CDR2 (germline): SGHTA, FQGTGA. The V and J ends lost 5 bases and 2 bases respectively, with 6 bases between them. The CDR3 is 13 amino acids. CDR3 coding DNA: TGTGCCAGCAGCGGGGACAACACCGGGGAGCTGTTTTTT. Protein product: CASSGDNTGELFF.

This chain uses TRBV11-3 with TRBJ2-1; 13 bases fit TRBD2. Germline CDR1 SGHNT, CDR2 YENEEA. Trimming removed 8 bases from V and 7 bases from J; junction bases left unmatched: 8. CDR3 length equals 15 residues. CDR3 loop: CASSQGGLAGNEQFF. DNA of the CDR3: TGTGCCAGCTCCCAAGGGGGACTAGCGGGAAATGAGCAGTTCTTC.

This chain links TRBV7-3 with TRBJ1-1; D not resolved. The CDR3 is 13 residues long. Trimming removed 0 bases from V and 6 bases from J, with 8 bases in between. The germline gives CDR1 SGHTA, CDR2 FQGTGA. This chain's CDR3 is CASSLTVFAEAFF. CDR3 DNA: TGTGCCAGCAGCTTAACAGTGTTTGCTGAAGCTTTCTTT.

This clonotype was counted at least ten times. The chain combines TRBV9 with TRBJ2-3, with 10 bases identical to TRBD1. V was clipped by 2 bases and J by 4 bases; unmatched bases: 1. Germline-derived CDR1 and CDR2 are SGDLS and YYNGEE. This CDR3 is built from 14 residues. The CDR3 loop is CASSVGTGADTQYF. Here the CDR3 DNA reads TGTGCCAGCAGCGTGGGGACAGGGGCAGATACGCAGTATTTT. The full variable domain, its missing parts supplied by reference TRBV9 and TRBJ2-3, is DSGVTQTPKHLITATGQRVTLRCSPRSGDLSVYWYQQSLDQGLQFLIQYYNGEERAKGNILERFSAQQFPDLHSELNLSSLELGDSALYFCASSVGTGADTQYFGPGTRLTVL.

The V and J genes are TRBV5-5 and TRBJ2-6; D remains ambiguous. The length of the CDR3 is 16 residues. V lost 0 bases to trimming and J lost 0 bases, with 7 bases between them. Germline-derived CDR1 and CDR2 are SGHKS and YYEKEE (reference sequence). The CDR3 coding sequence is TGTGCCAGCAGCTTGGGGCCAGCCTCTGGGGCCAACGTCCTGACTTTC. Translation gives CASSLGPASGANVLTF.

The V and J genes are TRBV12-3 or TRBV12-4 and TRBJ1-5; D perhaps matches TRBD1 (6 bases). The V gene lost 5 bases and the J gene lost 0 bases, with 14 bases spanning the gap. This CDR3 is 16 amino acids long. The DNA of the CDR3 is TGTGCCAGCAGTCCTCAGGGGCAGATTAGCAATCAGCCCCAGCATTTT. Translation gives CASSPQGQISNQPQHF.

This clonotype was counted many times. The gene calls are TRBV7-9 and TRBJ2-7, with D uncertain. The germline V and J ends were trimmed by 2 bases and 5 bases, with 7 bases remaining between them. The germline V gene encodes CDR1 SEHNR and CDR2 FQNEAQ (reference sequence). This CDR3 comprises 12 residues. The DNA of the CDR3 is TGTGCCAGCAGCTTAACAAACCACGAGCAGTACTTC. Residues: CASSLTNHEQYF.

There are many counts of this clonotype. CDR3 DNA sequence: TGTGCCAGCAGCCCCGATACAGGGGAATACCAGCCCCAGCATTTT. Protein product: CASSPDTGEYQPQHF. The chain recombines TRBV28 with TRBJ1-5; 7 nucleotides match TRBD1. The CDR3 consists of 15 residues. The J segment lost 7 bases and the V segment lost 6 bases, leaving 12 bases of the junction unmatched. The germline gives CDR1 MDHEN, CDR2 SYDVKM.

This clonotype was counted at least ten times. The CDR3 reads CASSKTSGSEFF. The CDR3 nucleotides are TGTGCCAGCAGTAAGACTAGCGGGAGTGAGTTCTTC. The chain employs TRBV28 and TRBJ2-1; TRBD2 aligns across 12 bases. Germline V gene lookup returns CDR1 MDHEN and CDR2 SYDVKM. The trim removed 5 bases at V and 14 bases at J, leaving 4 bases unmatched. The CDR3 is 12 residues long.